The next 9 T cell receptor beta chains were all read from a single sample in a study of T cell responses to AZD1222 COVID-19 vaccine. TCRdb's copy holds only in-frame clones and misses some; the assay was immunoSEQ multiplex PCR. The sample has around 160,000 clones, about 91% seen once. Source: peripheral blood, taken 28 days after the second AZD1222 dose. The receptors were sampled from an adult who received the AZD1222 COVID-19 vaccine.

The CDR3 region has the DNA TGCGCCAGCAGTGACTACAGGGGCCCCTATGGCTACACCTTC. Translated, it gives CASSDYRGPYGYTF. This rearrangement joins TRBV10-2 to TRBJ1-2, with 7 positions matching TRBD1. Per germline, CDR1 WSHSY and CDR2 SAAADI. Losses at the gene ends were 3 bases for V and 4 bases for J; bases not matched to a gene: 5. There are 14 residues in the CDR3.

This chain's CDR3 is CASSPRWERRGETQYF. The CDR3 DNA is TGTGCCAGCTCACCACGGTGGGAGAGGAGAGGAGAGACCCAGTACTTC. The genes are TRBV18 and TRBJ2-5; TRBD2 is a possible D gene (5 bases). Germline CDR1 reads KGHSH; CDR2 reads LQKENI. V lost 1 base and J 4 bases, leaving 16 bases between the germline ends. This CDR3 has 16 amino acids.

A few counts support this clone. This CDR3 is also generated by other DNA sequences in the sample. The rearrangement uses TRBV5-1 and TRBJ2-1, with TRBD1 identical over 9 bases. Germline values: CDR1 SGHRS, CDR2 YFSETQ. The CDR3 totals 15 residues. J was trimmed by 6 bases and V by 3 bases; bases with no gene match: 7. The CDR3 DNA sequence: TGCGCCAGCAGCTCGGGACAGGGTGTTGTCAATGAGCAGTTCTTC. Translating it yields CASSSGQGVVNEQFF. The full variable domain, with the rest looked up from reference TRBV5-1 and TRBJ2-1, is KAGVTQTPRYLIKTRGQQVTLSCSPISGHRSVSWYQQTPGQGLQFLFEYFSETQRNKGNFPGRFSGRQFSNSRSEMNVSTLELGDSALYLCASSSGQGVVNEQFFGPGTRLTVL.

This clone was counted a single time. This chain joins TRBV7-9 and TRBJ2-3; TRBD2 matches at 12 bases. V lost 5 bases, J lost 3 bases, and 3 bases stayed unmatched. Germline V lookup: CDR1 SEHNR, CDR2 FQNEAQ (reference sequence). The length of the CDR3 is 15 residues. Written as DNA, the CDR3 is TGTGCCAGCAGCCTTACTAGCGGGAGGACAGATACGCAGTATTTT. This sequence encodes CASSLTSGRTDTQYF.

In DNA, the CDR3 is TGTGCCAGCGGACTAGCCGACACCGGGGAGCTGTTTTTT. This encodes CASGLADTGELFF. This chain uses TRBV2 with TRBJ2-2; 8 positions match TRBD2. Germline CDR1 SNHLY, CDR2 FYNNEI. V lost 8 bases and J lost 3; bases outside the gene matches: 2. This CDR3 spans 13 amino acids.

This chain links TRBV18 with TRBJ1-1, with D possibly TRBD1 on 5 matching bases. Germline CDR1 is KGHSH and CDR2 is LQKENI. V was cut by 0 bases and J by 0 bases, with 11 bases left in between. The CDR3 runs 16 residues. In nucleotides, the CDR3 is TGTGCCAGCTCACCACCGGGACCGAGGGTGAACACTGAAGCTTTCTTT. This translates into CASSPPGPRVNTEAFF.

The V call is TRBV4-2, the J call TRBJ1-6; D remains ambiguous. Germline V CDR1 and CDR2: LGHNA, YNFKEQ. The germline V and J ends were trimmed by 5 bases and 4 bases, with 12 bases remaining between them. The CDR3 loop spans 15 amino acids. The CDR3 coding sequence is TGTGCCAGCAGCTTTGGACCTGCATATAATTCACCCCTCCACTTT. Protein sequence: CASSFGPAYNSPLHF.

The chain links TRBV10-1 to TRBJ1-4; no clear D gene. V was pared by 7 bases and J by 0 bases, with 12 bases between. The V gene's germline CDR1 is WNHNN and CDR2 SYGVQD (reference sequence). The length of the CDR3 is 15 residues. Written as DNA, the CDR3 is TGCGCCAGCATAGGGAGAGACACAACTAATGAAAAACTGTTTTTT. This encodes CASIGRDTTNEKLFF.

The chain couples TRBV6-5 to TRBJ1-1; a weak D match, TRBD1 (5 bases). CDR1 and CDR2 (germline): MNHEY, SVGAGI. The CDR3 is 13 residues long. V lost 5 bases, J lost 1 base, and 8 bases lay in between. CDR3 protein: CASSQQENTEAFF. CDR3 nucleotide sequence: TGTGCCAGCAGTCAACAGGAGAACACTGAAGCTTTCTTT.